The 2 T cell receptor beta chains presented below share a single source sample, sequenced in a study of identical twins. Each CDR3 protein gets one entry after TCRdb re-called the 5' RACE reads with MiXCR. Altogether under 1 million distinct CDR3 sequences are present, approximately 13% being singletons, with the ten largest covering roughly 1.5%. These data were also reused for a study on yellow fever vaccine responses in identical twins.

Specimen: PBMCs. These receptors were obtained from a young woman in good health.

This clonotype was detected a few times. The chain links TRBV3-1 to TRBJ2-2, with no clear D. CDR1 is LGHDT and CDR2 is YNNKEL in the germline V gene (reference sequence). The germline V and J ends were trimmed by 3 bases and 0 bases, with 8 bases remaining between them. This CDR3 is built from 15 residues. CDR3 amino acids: CASSQRGSNTGELFF. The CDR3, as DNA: TGTGCCAGCAGCCAGAGAGGATCGAACACCGGGGAGCTGTTTTTT.

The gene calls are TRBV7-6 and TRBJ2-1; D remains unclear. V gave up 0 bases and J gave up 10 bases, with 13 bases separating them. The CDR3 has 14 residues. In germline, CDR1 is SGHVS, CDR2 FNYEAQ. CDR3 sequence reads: CASSLAHDLGEQFF. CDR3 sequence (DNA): TGTGCCAGCAGCTTAGCGCACGATCTTGGGGAGCAGTTCTTC.